Listed here are 20 T cell receptor beta chains from one sample, sequenced in a study of shared clonotypes between healthy human individuals. The repertoire was sequenced with immunoSEQ multiplex PCR; TCRdb's copy has only in-frame clones and lacks some. The sample contains approximately 1.9 million clones, around 93% of which appear only once. The naive CD8 population came from CD45RO-negative cells selected for CCR7, without terminally differentiated effector memory CD45RA+ cells. What was sequenced was naive CD8+ T cells from PBMCs. The receptors stem from a man aged 18 to 30 in good health. Some clones in this sample may be carry-over from other donors' samples.

The V gene is TRBV6-6, the J gene TRBJ2-7, with D possibly being TRBD2 (6 bases). The V gene lost 6 bases and the J gene lost 4 bases, with 19 bases spanning the gap. In germline, CDR1 is MNHNY, CDR2 SVGAGI (reference sequence). This CDR3 comprises 15 residues. CDR3 nucleotide sequence: TGTGCCAGCAGCTATAGCGGTGGAGGCCAGTACGAGCAGTACTTC. Its protein product is CASSYSGGGQYEQYF.

This clone is a singleton in its sample. V gene TRBV7-6 combines with J gene TRBJ1-1; no reliable D call. The CDR3 totals 14 residues. Germline assignment: CDR1 SGHVS and CDR2 FNYEAQ. Trimming stripped 5 bases from V and 11 bases from J, with 21 bases between. CDR3 nucleotides: TGTGCCAGCAGCCCCACAAGCGACTCGCCTGGGGCTTTCTTT. This translates into CASSPTSDSPGAFF.

This clone was recorded only once. The chain recombines TRBV10-3 with TRBJ2-1, with TRBD2 identical over 11 bases. The CDR3 spans 16 residues. Per the germline V gene, CDR1 is ENHRY and CDR2 is SYGVKD. Trimming at V came to 4 bases and at J to 6 bases, leaving 8 bases not matched to a gene. CDR3 loop: CAISGELAGVSNEQFF. The CDR3 DNA reads TGTGCCATCAGTGGAGAACTAGCGGGAGTTTCCAATGAGCAGTTCTTC.

This chain joins TRBV11-2 and TRBJ2-3, with TRBD2 matching 13 bases. The CDR3 covers 16 residues. Germline-derived CDR1 and CDR2 are SGHAT and FQNNGV. The V and J ends lost 5 bases and 5 bases, in that order; junction bases with no gene match: 7. CDR3 sequence reads: CASSILAGGPRDTQYF. CDR3 DNA: TGTGCCAGCAGCATACTAGCGGGAGGGCCTCGAGATACGCAGTATTTT.

V gene TRBV29-1 combines with J gene TRBJ1-2; 8 bases align to TRBD1. The CDR3 has 14 residues. The germline V gene has CDR1 SQVTM and CDR2 ANQGSEA. V shed 3 bases and J 6 bases; nucleotides not matched to a gene: 9. Here the CDR3 reads CSVETGARRNGYTF. DNA for the CDR3: TGCAGCGTTGAGACAGGGGCAAGGAGGAATGGCTACACCTTC. Complete variable domain (other parts from reference TRBV29-1 and TRBJ1-2): SAVISQKPSRDICQRGTSLTIQCQVDSQVTMMFWYRQQPGQSLTLIATANQGSEATYESGFVIDKFPISRPNLTFSTLTVSNMSPEDSSIYLCSVETGARRNGYTFGSGTRLTVV.

Of note for this clone: One junction end does not reproduce the germline sequence, and a read error may be involved. The V call is TRBV19, the J call TRBJ1-1, with 7 bases that match TRBD1. CDR1 LNHDA and CDR2 SQIVND come from the germline V gene (reference sequence). This CDR3 has 13 residues. The CDR3 region is CASTIQGRSEAFF. For the CDR3, the DNA is TGTGCCAGTACTATACAGGGGAGGAGTGAAGCTTTCTTT.

This clone appeared once. Other DNA sequences within the sample encode an identical CDR3. The chain recombines TRBV27 with TRBJ1-1; perhaps TRBD1 as D (5 bases). V lost 0 bases and J lost 4, with 15 bases in between. The CDR3 length is 16 residues. Germline V gives CDR1 MNHEY, CDR2 SMNVEV (reference sequence). The CDR3 is CASSLSPGTGRTEAFF. The CDR3 nucleotides are TGTGCCAGCAGTTTATCTCCCGGGACGGGGCGCACTGAAGCTTTCTTT.

The rearrangement joins TRBV10-2 to TRBJ2-5, with 7 bases aligning to TRBD1. The germline V gene has CDR1 WSHSY and CDR2 SAAADI. Losses at the gene ends were 0 bases for V and 4 bases for J; bases not matched to a gene: 2. The length of the CDR3 is 14 residues. The CDR3 spells CASSESAGGETQYF. DNA for the CDR3: TGCGCCAGCAGTGAGTCCGCAGGGGGAGAGACCCAGTACTTC.

The chain combines TRBV7-8 with TRBJ2-7, with D possibly matching TRBD2 (5 bases). The CDR3 extends over 13 amino acids. CDR1 and CDR2 (germline): SGHVS, FQNEAQ. With 5 bases removed from V and 5 bases from J, the gap between germline ends came to 13 bases. The CDR3 here is CASSPSLRDEQYF. CDR3 DNA: TGTGCCAGCAGCCCATCGCTGAGGGACGAGCAGTACTTC.

This rearrangement joins TRBV15 to TRBJ2-5; 7 bases line up with TRBD1. The CDR3 covers 18 residues. Per germline, CDR1 LNHNV and CDR2 YYDKDF (reference sequence). V lost 0 bases to trimming and J lost 6 bases; unmatched junction nucleotides: 16. CDR3 sequence reads: CATSRDLSRGGITKTQYF. The CDR3 coding sequence is TGTGCCACCAGCAGAGATTTATCTCGAGGGGGCATTACAAAGACCCAGTACTTC.

J is TRBJ2-5 and V is TRBV9, with 10 bases matching TRBD2. Germline trimming cut 4 bases from V and 13 bases from J; bases unmatched to any gene: 10. Germline V gene sequence: CDR1 SGDLS, CDR2 YYNGEE. There are 13 residues in the CDR3. CDR3 bases: TGTGCCAGCAGCCACGAACTAGCGGGACCCGGGTACTTC. Translation gives CASSHELAGPGYF.

V and J are TRBV6-5 and TRBJ2-5; TRBD1 agrees at 8 bases. In germline, CDR1 is MNHEY, CDR2 SVGAGI. CDR3 length: 15 amino acids. The J segment lost 5 bases and the V segment lost 5 bases, leaving 10 bases of the junction unmatched. The CDR3 region is CASSPQGGDGETQYF. For the CDR3, the DNA is TGTGCCAGCAGTCCACAGGGGGGAGATGGTGAGACCCAGTACTTC.

The count of this clone is one. The rearrangement joins TRBV9 to TRBJ2-1; 7 nucleotides align to TRBD2. J was trimmed by 2 bases and V by 2 bases; bases with no gene match: 4. This CDR3 comprises 15 residues. Germline V gene sequence: CDR1 SGDLS, CDR2 YYNGEE. CDR3 DNA: TGTGCCAGCAGCGTCGGGCGGGAGCCCTACAATGAGCAGTTCTTC. This sequence encodes CASSVGREPYNEQFF.

The CDR3 bases are TGTGCCAGCAGACTATCAGATACGCAGTATTTT. Translated, it gives CASRLSDTQYF. The chain employs TRBV27 and TRBJ2-3; no clear D. With 6 bases removed from V and 4 bases from J, the gap between germline ends came to 5 bases. The length of the CDR3 is 11 residues. Germline CDR1 reads MNHEY; CDR2 reads SMNVEV (reference sequence).

V and J are TRBV9 and TRBJ2-2; 7 nucleotides align to TRBD2. The CDR3 covers 15 residues. After removal of 0 bases from V and 5 bases from J, the junction contained 4 bases not matched to a gene. In germline, CDR1 is SGDLS, CDR2 YYNGEE. The CDR3 sequence: CASSVVGGPTGELFF. The CDR3 DNA sequence: TGTGCCAGCAGCGTAGTGGGAGGGCCAACCGGGGAGCTGTTTTTT.

This clone is a singleton in its sample. V usage is TRBV7-7 and J usage is TRBJ2-7; D unclear. V was shortened by 5 bases and J by 5 bases, with 13 bases between the two germline ends. This CDR3 has 13 amino acids. Germline CDR1 reads SSHAT; CDR2 reads FNYEAQ (reference sequence). The CDR3 is CASSDTYLDEQYF. DNA for the CDR3: TGTGCCAGCAGCGACACGTATCTCGACGAGCAGTACTTC.

The chain employs TRBV5-1 and TRBJ2-2; tentative D call: TRBD1 (6 bases). CDR1 and CDR2 from the germline V gene are SGHRS and YFSETQ. V shed 4 bases and J shed 0 bases, with 13 bases lying between them. The CDR3 covers 16 residues. The CDR3 sequence is CASSGTGQTNTGELFF. The CDR3 DNA is TGCGCCAGCAGCGGAACAGGACAGACGAACACCGGGGAGCTGTTTTTT.

The chain joins TRBV9 to TRBJ1-1, with 8 bases fitting TRBD1. The CDR3 is 15 amino acids. Germline V gene data show CDR1 as SGDLS and CDR2 as YYNGEE. V lost 3 bases and J lost 1; bases outside the gene matches: 5. This chain's CDR3 is CASSATGTGNTEAFF. In nucleotides, the CDR3 is TGTGCCAGCAGCGCCACCGGGACAGGGAACACTGAAGCTTTCTTT. The entire variable domain, with the rest obtained from reference TRBV9 and TRBJ1-1, is as follows: DSGVTQTPKHLITATGQRVTLRCSPRSGDLSVYWYQQSLDQGLQFLIQYYNGEERAKGNILERFSAQQFPDLHSELNLSSLELGDSALYFCASSATGTGNTEAFFGQGTRLTVV.

The V gene is TRBV4-1, the J gene TRBJ1-2; TRBD1 aligns across 8 bases. Germline-derived CDR1 and CDR2 are MGHRA and YSYEKL. J gave up 6 bases and V 1 base, and 7 bases lay outside the gene matches. The CDR3 is 15 residues long. The DNA of the CDR3 is TGCGCCAGCAGCCAAGTGACAGGGGAGACGAATGGCTACACCTTC. This encodes CASSQVTGETNGYTF.

This clone was recorded once. The genes are TRBV5-4 and TRBJ1-1; unclear D gene. The germline V and J ends were trimmed by 4 bases and 0 bases, with 7 bases remaining between them. The CDR3 spans 13 residues. In germline, CDR1 is SGHNT, CDR2 YYREEE (reference sequence). The CDR3 sequence is CASSGVMNTEAFF. The CDR3 DNA sequence: TGTGCCAGCAGCGGTGTAATGAACACTGAAGCTTTCTTT.